Below are 17 T cell receptor beta chains sequenced from a single sample in a study of beta chain features in type 1 diabetes. Study-level points and caveats: In every one of the four CD4+ subsets, TCRB CDR3s were moderately but significantly shorter in Type 1 diabetes patients.

Every isolated RNA sample was fully reverse transcribed, so sequencing captured expressed TCRB transcripts. Sequencing used immunoSEQ multiplex PCR; TCRdb keeps in-frame clones, though not all of them. The table includes about 170,000 clones, almost 8% detected once. These receptors lack a known antigen. The source material was central memory CD4+ T cells from blood. These receptors were collected from a young man with type 1 diabetes.

This clone was found a few times. The chain employs TRBV28 and TRBJ2-6, with D perhaps matching TRBD2 (6 bases). Trimming took 6 bases from V and 8 from J, leaving 14 bases between them. This CDR3 is 14 amino acids long. Germline V gene lookup returns CDR1 MDHEN and CDR2 SYDVKM. CDR3 protein: CASSSSGVTNVLTF. The CDR3 nucleotides read TGTGCCAGCAGCTCCTCGGGGGTTACCAACGTCCTGACTTTC.

The gene calls are TRBV29-1 and TRBJ2-3; 14 nucleotides line up with TRBD2. This CDR3 spans 15 amino acids. Germline values: CDR1 SQVTM, CDR2 ANQGSEA. Trimming at V came to 6 bases and at J to 4 bases, leaving 6 bases not matched to a gene. CDR3 sequence (DNA): TGCAGCGTAACGACTAGCGGGGGGGCGGCAGATACGCAGTATTTT. Translation gives CSVTTSGGAADTQYF.

This clone came up a few times. The chain recombines TRBV10-3 with TRBJ2-1; 12 nucleotides align to TRBD1. V shed 5 bases and J 6 bases; nucleotides not matched to a gene: 11. CDR3 length: 17 residues. Germline-derived CDR1 and CDR2 are ENHRY and SYGVKD. DNA for the CDR3: TGTGCCATCAGTTCAAACCCGGGACAGGGGGCGCGCAATGAGCAGTTCTTC. This sequence encodes CAISSNPGQGARNEQFF.

The chain recombines TRBV5-4 with TRBJ1-2; weak D call: TRBD1 (6 bases). V shed 3 bases and J shed 4 bases, with 16 bases lying between them. There are 15 residues in the CDR3. CDR1 and CDR2 from the germline V gene are SGHNT and YYREEE (reference sequence). The CDR3 loop reads CASSSGLTGGYGYTF. The DNA of the CDR3 is TGTGCCAGCAGCTCCGGACTGACAGGCGGCTATGGCTACACCTTC.

J is TRBJ2-7 and V is TRBV5-6; no definite D call. Trimming took 2 bases from V and 4 from J, leaving 7 bases between them. The CDR3 length is 12 residues. Germline lookup yields CDR1 SGHDT and CDR2 YYEEEE. The CDR3 region has the DNA TGTGCCAGCAGCTTTTTCGGGTACGAGCAGTACTTC. Amino acid sequence: CASSFFGYEQYF. Full variable domain (outside the CDR3, taken from reference TRBV5-6 and TRBJ2-7): DAGVTQSPTHLIKTRGQQVTLRCSPKSGHDTVSWYQQALGQGPQFIFQYYEEEERQRGNFPDRFSGHQFPNYSSELNVNALLLGDSALYLCASSFFGYEQYFGPGTRLTVT.

This clone was detected only a few times. This sequence joins TRBV5-6 and TRBJ2-3; TRBD2 matches 7 bases. After removal of 0 bases from V and 2 bases from J, the junction contained 9 bases not matched to a gene. Germline assignment: CDR1 SGHDT and CDR2 YYEEEE. The CDR3 totals 17 residues. The CDR3 protein is CASSLGPQRGPTDTQYF. As DNA, the CDR3 is TGTGCCAGCAGCTTGGGCCCCCAGCGGGGCCCCACAGATACGCAGTATTTT.

This clone turned up a few times. One end of the junction does not line up with germline, which may come from a read error. This chain joins TRBV30 and TRBJ2-2, with D possibly TRBD1 on 7 matching bases. The length of the CDR3 is 14 residues. Germline V gene lookup returns CDR1 GTSNPN and CDR2 SVGIG (reference sequence). CDR3 in amino acids: CAGRRQGNTGELFF. The CDR3 region has the DNA TGTGCCGGGAGGCGACAGGGGAACACCGGGGAGCTGTTTTTT.

This chain joins TRBV5-1 and TRBJ2-1, with D perhaps TRBD1 (5 bases). The CDR3 has 15 amino acids. The germline gives CDR1 SGHRS, CDR2 YFSETQ. The V end was cut by 0 bases, the J end by 3 bases, with 10 bases between. Here the CDR3 DNA reads TGCGCCAGCAGCTTGGGGGGCCTAGACTACAATGAGCAGTTCTTC. Its translation: CASSLGGLDYNEQFF.

Ten or more counts support this clone. The chain combines TRBV7-2 with TRBJ2-5; 9 bases match TRBD2. The CDR3 consists of 15 residues. V lost 7 bases and J lost 5; bases outside the gene matches: 11. Germline CDR1 and CDR2: SGHTA and FQGNSA. In DNA form, the CDR3 reads TGTGCCAGCAACCTAGCGGGGCAGGGTGGGGAGACCCAGTACTTC. It encodes CASNLAGQGGETQYF. The full variable domain, with the rest looked up from reference TRBV7-2 and TRBJ2-5, is GAGVSQSPSNKVTEKGKDVELRCDPISGHTALYWYRQSLGQGLEFLIYFQGNSAPDKSGLPSDRFSAERTGGSVSTLTIQRTQQEDSAVYLCASNLAGQGGETQYFGPGTRLLVL.

The chain links TRBV5-6 to TRBJ1-2; 12 bases line up with TRBD1. Germline V lookup: CDR1 SGHDT, CDR2 YYEEEE. V trimming: 5 bases; J trimming: 3 bases; junction bases outside the gene matches: 5. CDR3 size: 15 residues. CDR3 amino acids: CASRGQGAWDYGYTF. In nucleotides, the CDR3 is TGTGCCAGCAGGGGACAGGGGGCGTGGGACTATGGCTACACCTTC.

CDR3 sequence: CASSVGYLLEQYF. CDR3 coding DNA: TGTGCCAGCAGTGTCGGGTACCTACTCGAGCAGTACTTC. The V gene is TRBV6-1, the J gene TRBJ2-7; D remains ambiguous. Germline CDR1 and CDR2: MNHNS and SASEGT. V lost 4 bases and J 6 bases, leaving 13 bases between the germline ends. This CDR3 is 13 amino acids long.

This clone was observed many times. The chain employs TRBV2 and TRBJ1-2; D unresolved. This CDR3 has 13 amino acids. V was cut by 4 bases and J by 8 bases, with 14 bases left in between. The V gene's germline CDR1 is SNHLY and CDR2 FYNNEI. CDR3 sequence (DNA): TGTGCCAGCAGTGCCCGAGCGGGGATCGGCTACACCTTC. It yields the protein CASSARAGIGYTF.

The rearrangement uses TRBV10-1 and TRBJ2-7; TRBD2 matches at 7 bases. With V trimmed by 2 bases and J by 12 bases, 10 bases remained unmatched. CDR3 size: 13 residues. Germline CDR1 is WNHNN and CDR2 is SYGVQD (reference sequence). CDR3 sequence: CASSEGVTSPRYF. The CDR3 DNA is TGCGCCAGCAGTGAGGGTGTGACTAGCCCTAGGTACTTC.

The gene calls are TRBV28 and TRBJ2-3; no definite D call. The germline V gene has CDR1 MDHEN and CDR2 SYDVKM. Trimming took 7 bases from V and 1 from J, leaving 15 bases between them. This CDR3 spans 15 amino acids. Here the CDR3 DNA reads TGTGCCAGCACTTCATCCCACTTTCGCACAGATACGCAGTATTTT. This encodes CASTSSHFRTDTQYF.

A note on this clone: This same CDR3 is encoded by further DNA sequences in the sample. The gene calls are TRBV5-1 and TRBJ2-7, with a weak D call TRBD1 (5 bases). V lost 0 bases, J lost 5 bases, and 6 bases lay in between. Per the germline V gene, CDR1 is SGHRS and CDR2 is YFSETQ. The CDR3 totals 12 residues. Written as DNA, the CDR3 is TGCGCCAGCAGCTTGGAAGGGGACGAGCAGTACTTC. Its protein product is CASSLEGDEQYF.

Details on this clone: The sample contains more than one DNA sequence encoding this CDR3. CDR3 sequence: CASSYGDRSYEQYF. CDR3 nucleotide sequence: TGTGCCAGCAGTTACGGGGACAGATCCTACGAGCAGTACTTC. V usage is TRBV6-5 and J usage is TRBJ2-7; 7 bases match TRBD1. The CDR3 length is 14 residues. CDR1 and CDR2 from the germline V gene are MNHEY and SVGAGI. Unmatched junction bases numbered 2, after V lost 2 bases and J lost 1 base.

This clone was observed a handful of times. The V gene is TRBV2, the J gene TRBJ2-1; the D gene is possibly TRBD2 (5 bases). CDR3 length equals 13 residues. Germline loops: CDR1 SNHLY, CDR2 FYNNEI. V gave up 6 bases and J gave up 5 bases, with 11 bases separating them. This CDR3 reads CASRGDYNNEQFF. For the CDR3, the DNA is TGTGCCAGCAGGGGAGACTATAACAATGAGCAGTTCTTC.